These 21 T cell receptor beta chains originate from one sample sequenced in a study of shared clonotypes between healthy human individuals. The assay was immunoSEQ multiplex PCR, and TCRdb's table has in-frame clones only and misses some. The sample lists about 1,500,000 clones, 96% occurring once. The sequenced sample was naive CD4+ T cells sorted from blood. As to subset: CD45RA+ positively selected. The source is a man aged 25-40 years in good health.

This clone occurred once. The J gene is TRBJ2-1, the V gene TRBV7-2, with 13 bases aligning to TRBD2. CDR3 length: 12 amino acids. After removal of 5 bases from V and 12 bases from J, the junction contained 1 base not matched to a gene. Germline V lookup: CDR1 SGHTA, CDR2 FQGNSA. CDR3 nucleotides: TGTGCCAGCAGCCGACTAGCGGGAGGGCAGTTCTTC. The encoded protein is CASSRLAGGQFF.

In DNA, the CDR3 is TGTGCCAGCTCACCACAAACAAGGACAGGGGGCCAAAATGAGCAGTTCTTC. Amino acids: CASSPQTRTGGQNEQFF. The chain couples TRBV18 to TRBJ2-1; 11 bases agree with TRBD1. CDR1 is KGHSH and CDR2 is LQKENI in the germline V gene. This CDR3 region has 17 residues. With 1 base clipped from V and 7 bases from J, the junction kept 9 bases outside the gene matches.

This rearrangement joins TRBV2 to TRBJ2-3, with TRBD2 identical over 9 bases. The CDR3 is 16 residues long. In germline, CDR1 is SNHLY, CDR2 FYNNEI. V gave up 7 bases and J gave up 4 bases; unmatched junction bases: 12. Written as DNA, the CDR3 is TGTGCCAGCACGGGCGGGAGGGCCAGGAGAGCAGATACGCAGTATTTT. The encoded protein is CASTGGRARRADTQYF.

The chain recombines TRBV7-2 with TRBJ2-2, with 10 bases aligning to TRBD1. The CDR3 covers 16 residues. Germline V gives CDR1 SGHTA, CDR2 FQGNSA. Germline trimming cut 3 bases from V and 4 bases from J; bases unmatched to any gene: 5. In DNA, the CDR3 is TGTGCCAGCAGCTTCCGCCGGACAGGGGGCACCGGGGAGCTGTTTTTT. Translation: CASSFRRTGGTGELFF.

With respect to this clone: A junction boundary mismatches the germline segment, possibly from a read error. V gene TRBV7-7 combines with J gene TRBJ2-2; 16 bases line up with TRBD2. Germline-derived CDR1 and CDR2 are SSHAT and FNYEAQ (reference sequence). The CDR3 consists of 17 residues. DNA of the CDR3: TGTGCTAGCAGCTCGGGACTAGCGGGAGGGCCGTACGGGGAGCTGTTTTTT. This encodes CASSSGLAGGPYGELFF. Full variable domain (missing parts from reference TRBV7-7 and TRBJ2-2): GAGVSQSPRYKVTKRGQDVTLRCDPISSHATLYWYQQALGQGPEFLTYFNYEAQPDKSGLPSDRFSAERPEGSISTLTIQRTEQRDSAMYRCASSSGLAGGPYGELFFGEGSRLTVL.

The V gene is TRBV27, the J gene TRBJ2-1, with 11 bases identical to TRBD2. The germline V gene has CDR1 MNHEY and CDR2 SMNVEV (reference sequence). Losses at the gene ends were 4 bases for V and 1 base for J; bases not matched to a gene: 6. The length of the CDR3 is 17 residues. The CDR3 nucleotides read TGTGCCAGCAGTTCGATAAGACTAGCGGGATCCTACAATGAGCAGTTCTTC. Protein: CASSSIRLAGSYNEQFF.

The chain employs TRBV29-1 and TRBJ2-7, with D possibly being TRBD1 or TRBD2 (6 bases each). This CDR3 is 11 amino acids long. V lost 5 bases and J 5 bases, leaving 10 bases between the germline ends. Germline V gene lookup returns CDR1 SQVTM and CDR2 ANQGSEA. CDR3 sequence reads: CSVSGGDEQYF. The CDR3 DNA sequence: TGCAGCGTTTCCGGGGGCGACGAGCAGTACTTC.

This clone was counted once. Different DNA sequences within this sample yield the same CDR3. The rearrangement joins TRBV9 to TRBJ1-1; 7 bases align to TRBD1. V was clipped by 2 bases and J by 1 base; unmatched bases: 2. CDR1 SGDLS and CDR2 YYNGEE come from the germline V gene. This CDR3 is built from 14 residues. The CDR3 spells CASSVGTANTEAFF. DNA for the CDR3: TGTGCCAGCAGCGTCGGGACAGCGAACACTGAAGCTTTCTTT.

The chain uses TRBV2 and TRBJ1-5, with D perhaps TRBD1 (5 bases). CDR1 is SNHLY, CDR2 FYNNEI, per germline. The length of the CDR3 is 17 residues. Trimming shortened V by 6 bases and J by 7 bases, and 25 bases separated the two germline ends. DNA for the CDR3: TGTGCCAGCAGGAAGACGACGATGGGCCGGGGGGAGCAGCCCCAGCATTTT. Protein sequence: CASRKTTMGRGEQPQHF. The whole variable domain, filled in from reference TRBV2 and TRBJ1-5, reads EPEVTQTPSHQVTQMGQEVILRCVPISNHLYFYWYRQILGQKVEFLVSFYNNEISEKSEIFDDQFSVERPDGSNFTLKIRSTKLEDSAMYFCASRKTTMGRGEQPQHFGDGTRLSIL.

As DNA, the CDR3 is TGTGCCAGCAGGCCGGGACCGCCGGGCGAGCAGTACTTC. Its translation is CASRPGPPGEQYF. V and J are TRBV2 and TRBJ2-7; D may correspond to TRBD1 or TRBD2 (5 bases each). In germline, CDR1 is SNHLY, CDR2 FYNNEI. With 6 bases removed from V and 6 bases from J, the gap between germline ends came to 15 bases. The CDR3 extends over 13 amino acids.

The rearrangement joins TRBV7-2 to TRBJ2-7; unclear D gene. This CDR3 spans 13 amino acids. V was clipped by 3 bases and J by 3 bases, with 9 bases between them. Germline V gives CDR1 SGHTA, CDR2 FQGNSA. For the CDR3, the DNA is TGTGCCAGCAGCTTTGGGAATTACTACGAGCAGTACTTC. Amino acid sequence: CASSFGNYYEQYF.

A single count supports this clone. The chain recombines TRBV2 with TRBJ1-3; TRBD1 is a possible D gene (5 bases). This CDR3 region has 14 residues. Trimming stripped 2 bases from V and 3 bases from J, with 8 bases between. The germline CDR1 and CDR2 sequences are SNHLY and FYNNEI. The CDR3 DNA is TGTGCCAGCAGTGAAAGCAGGGATGGAAACACCATATATTTT. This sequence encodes CASSESRDGNTIYF.

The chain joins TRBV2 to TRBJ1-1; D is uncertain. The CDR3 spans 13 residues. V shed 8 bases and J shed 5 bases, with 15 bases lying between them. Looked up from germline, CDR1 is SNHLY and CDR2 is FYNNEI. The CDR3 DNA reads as TGTGCCAGCCTGGGCAATTCCAGGACTGAAGCTTTCTTT. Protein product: CASLGNSRTEAFF.

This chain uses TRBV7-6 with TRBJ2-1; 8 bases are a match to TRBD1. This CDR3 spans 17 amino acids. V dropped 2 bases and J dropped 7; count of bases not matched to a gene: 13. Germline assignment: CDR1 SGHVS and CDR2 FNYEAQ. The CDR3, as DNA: TGTGCCAGCAGCTTATTCGGCCAGGGGGCGGGTCAAAATGAGCAGTTCTTC. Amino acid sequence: CASSLFGQGAGQNEQFF.

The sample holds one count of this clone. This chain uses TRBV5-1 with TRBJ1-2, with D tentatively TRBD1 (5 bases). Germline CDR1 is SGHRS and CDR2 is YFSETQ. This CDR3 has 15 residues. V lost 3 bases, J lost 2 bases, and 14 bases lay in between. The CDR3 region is CASSSPSGSNYGYTF. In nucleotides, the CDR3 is TGCGCCAGCAGCTCCCCGTCAGGGTCCAACTATGGCTACACCTTC.

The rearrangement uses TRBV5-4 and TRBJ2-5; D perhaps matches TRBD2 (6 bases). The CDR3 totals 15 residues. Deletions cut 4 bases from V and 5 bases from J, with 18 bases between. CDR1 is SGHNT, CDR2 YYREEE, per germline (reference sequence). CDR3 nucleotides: TGTGCCAGCAGCACCCCGACTGGAGGGAAGGAGACCCAGTACTTC. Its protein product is CASSTPTGGKETQYF.

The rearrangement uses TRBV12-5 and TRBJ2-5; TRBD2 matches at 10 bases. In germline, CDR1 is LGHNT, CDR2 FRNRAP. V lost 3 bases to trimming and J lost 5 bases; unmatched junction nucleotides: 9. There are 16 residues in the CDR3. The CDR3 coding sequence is TGTGCTAGTGGTTTCACACAACTAGCGGGACGGGAGACCCAGTACTTC. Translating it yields CASGFTQLAGRETQYF.

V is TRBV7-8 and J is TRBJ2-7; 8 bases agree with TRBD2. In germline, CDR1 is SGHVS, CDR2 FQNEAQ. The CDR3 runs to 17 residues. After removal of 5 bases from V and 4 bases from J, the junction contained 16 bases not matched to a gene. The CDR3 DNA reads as TGTGCCAGCAGCCAAGGATTCGGTGGGAGCGGGAGATACGAGCAGTACTTC. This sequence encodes CASSQGFGGSGRYEQYF.

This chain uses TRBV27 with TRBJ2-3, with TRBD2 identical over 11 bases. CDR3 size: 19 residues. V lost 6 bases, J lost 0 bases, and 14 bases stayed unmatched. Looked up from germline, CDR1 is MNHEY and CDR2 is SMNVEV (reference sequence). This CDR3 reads CASSPSLTSGRASTDTQYF. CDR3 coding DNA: TGTGCCAGCAGCCCGTCGTTAACTAGCGGGAGAGCTAGCACAGATACGCAGTATTTT.

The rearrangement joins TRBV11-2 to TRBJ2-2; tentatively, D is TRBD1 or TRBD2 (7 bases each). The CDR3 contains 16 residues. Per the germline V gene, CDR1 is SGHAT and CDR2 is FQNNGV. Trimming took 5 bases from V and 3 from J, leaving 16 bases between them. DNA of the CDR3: TGTGCCAGCAGCCCCAGGGGGGGGGATTACACCGGGGAGCTGTTTTTT. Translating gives CASSPRGGDYTGELFF.

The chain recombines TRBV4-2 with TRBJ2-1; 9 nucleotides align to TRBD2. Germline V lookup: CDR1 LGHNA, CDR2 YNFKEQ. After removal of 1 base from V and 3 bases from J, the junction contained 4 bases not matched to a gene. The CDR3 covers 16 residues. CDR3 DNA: TGTGCCAGCAGCCAAGGGTTAGCGGGAGACTACAATGAGCAGTTCTTC. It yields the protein CASSQGLAGDYNEQFF.